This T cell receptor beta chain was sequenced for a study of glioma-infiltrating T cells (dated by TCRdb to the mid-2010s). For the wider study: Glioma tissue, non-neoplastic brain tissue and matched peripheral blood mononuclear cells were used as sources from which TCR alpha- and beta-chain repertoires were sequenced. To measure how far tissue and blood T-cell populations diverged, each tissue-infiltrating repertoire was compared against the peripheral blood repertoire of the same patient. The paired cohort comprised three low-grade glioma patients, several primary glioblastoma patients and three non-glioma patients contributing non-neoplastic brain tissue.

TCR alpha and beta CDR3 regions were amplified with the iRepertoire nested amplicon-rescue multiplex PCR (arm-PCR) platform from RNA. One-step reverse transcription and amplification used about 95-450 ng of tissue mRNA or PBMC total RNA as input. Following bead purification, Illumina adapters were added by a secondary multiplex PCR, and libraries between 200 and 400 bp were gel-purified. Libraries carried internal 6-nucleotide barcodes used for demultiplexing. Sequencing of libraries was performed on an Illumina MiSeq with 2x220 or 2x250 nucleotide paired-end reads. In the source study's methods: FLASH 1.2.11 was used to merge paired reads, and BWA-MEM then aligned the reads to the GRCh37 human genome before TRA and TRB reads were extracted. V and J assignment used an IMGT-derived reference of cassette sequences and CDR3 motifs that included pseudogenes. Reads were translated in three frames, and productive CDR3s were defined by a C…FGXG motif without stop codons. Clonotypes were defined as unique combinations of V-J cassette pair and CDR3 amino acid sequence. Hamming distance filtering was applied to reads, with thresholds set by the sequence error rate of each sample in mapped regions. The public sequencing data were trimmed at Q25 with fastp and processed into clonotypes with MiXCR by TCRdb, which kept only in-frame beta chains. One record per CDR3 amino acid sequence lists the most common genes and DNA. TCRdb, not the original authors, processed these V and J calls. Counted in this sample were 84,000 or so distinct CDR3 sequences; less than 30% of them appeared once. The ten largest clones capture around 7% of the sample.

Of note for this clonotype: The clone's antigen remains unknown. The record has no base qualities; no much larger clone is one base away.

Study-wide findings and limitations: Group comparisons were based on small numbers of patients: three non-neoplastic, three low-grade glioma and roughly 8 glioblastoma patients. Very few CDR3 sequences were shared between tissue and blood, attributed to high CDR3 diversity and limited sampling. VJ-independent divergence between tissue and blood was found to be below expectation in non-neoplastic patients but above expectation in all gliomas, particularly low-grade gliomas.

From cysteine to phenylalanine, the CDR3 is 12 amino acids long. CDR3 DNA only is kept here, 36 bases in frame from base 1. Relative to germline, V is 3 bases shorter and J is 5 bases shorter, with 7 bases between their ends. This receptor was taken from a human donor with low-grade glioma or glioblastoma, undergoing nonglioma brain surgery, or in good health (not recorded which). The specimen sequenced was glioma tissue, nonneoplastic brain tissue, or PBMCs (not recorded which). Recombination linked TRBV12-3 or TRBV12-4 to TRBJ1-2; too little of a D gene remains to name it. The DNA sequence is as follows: TGTGCCAGCAGTTTTCAGGTGTATGGCTACACCTTC. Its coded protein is CASSFQVYGYTF.